This passage covers 4 T cell receptor beta chains from one sample sequenced in a study of cytomegalovirus exposure and HLA in healthy donors. PCR amplification relied on 60 Vbeta primers (plus 13 Jbeta primers). Assay used: immunoSEQ multiplex PCR; TCRdb lists only in-frame clones, some missing. Here the sample spans 100,000 to 120,000 clones, 60% to 80% being singletons. Sequenced sample: PBMCs. The receptors shown here come from a woman aged 40 to 55 in good health and CMV-seropositive.

Only one count was recorded for this clone. The genes are TRBV7-2 and TRBJ2-3, with D maybe TRBD1 (7 bases). The germline CDR1 and CDR2 sequences are SGHTA and FQGNSA. The CDR3 extends over 15 amino acids. Trimming removed 4 bases from V and 5 bases from J, with 16 bases in between. CDR3 bases: TGTGCCAGCAGCTCAAGGGCAGGGGGGCAAGATACGCAGTATTTT. Its translation: CASSSRAGGQDTQYF.

This clone was seen more than once but under ten times. The rearrangement joins TRBV19 to TRBJ1-1, with D hard to call. This CDR3 contains 13 residues. Germline V gene sequence: CDR1 LNHDA, CDR2 SQIVND (reference sequence). The germline V and J ends were trimmed by 3 bases and 3 bases, with 8 bases remaining between them. The CDR3 reads CASSIGSYTEAFF. CDR3 bases: TGTGCCAGTAGTATCGGGTCCTACACTGAAGCTTTCTTT.

The genes are TRBV7-9 and TRBJ2-7, with 10 bases matching TRBD2. The CDR3 loop spans 15 amino acids. Germline trimming cut 1 base from V and 4 bases from J; bases unmatched to any gene: 4. Germline CDR1 SEHNR, CDR2 FQNEAQ (reference sequence). The CDR3: CASSLVGAGGYEQYF. DNA for the CDR3: TGTGCCAGCAGCTTAGTGGGAGCGGGAGGGTACGAGCAGTACTTC.

The gene calls are TRBV11-2 and TRBJ2-1; 7 bases are a match to TRBD1. V trimming: 4 bases; J trimming: 7 bases; junction bases outside the gene matches: 13. The CDR3 is 16 residues long. Germline V gene lookup returns CDR1 SGHAT and CDR2 FQNNGV. This chain's CDR3 is CASSSLTGTLGNEQFF. In DNA form, the CDR3 reads TGTGCCAGCAGCTCCCTGACAGGGACGTTAGGGAATGAGCAGTTCTTC.